Each of the 26 T cell receptor beta chains below was sequenced from the same sample in a study of blood T cell repertoires in COVID-19. The repertoire was sequenced with immunoSEQ multiplex PCR; TCRdb's copy has only in-frame clones and lacks some. The table shows roughly 210,000 clones, with about 87% occurring only once. Sequencing was performed on peripheral blood. Receptors were obtained from an older man with acute or convalescent COVID-19.

This clone was detected a few times. CDR3 amino acids: CASSPKTGNSPETQYF. As DNA, the CDR3 is TGTGCCAGCAGCCCGAAGACAGGGAACTCCCCAGAGACCCAGTACTTC. V and J are TRBV7-9 and TRBJ2-5, with 7 bases that match TRBD1. V shed 5 bases and J 4 bases; nucleotides not matched to a gene: 13. This CDR3 contains 16 residues. The germline CDR1 and CDR2 sequences are SEHNR and FQNEAQ (reference sequence).

V and J are TRBV5-1 and TRBJ1-3, with TRBD1 identical over 7 bases. There are 16 residues in the CDR3. CDR1 SGHRS and CDR2 YFSETQ come from the germline V gene. Losses at the gene ends were 1 base for V and 3 bases for J; bases not matched to a gene: 7. Written as DNA, the CDR3 is TGCGCCAGCAGCTTGAATACAGGGGATGTTGGAAACACCATATATTTT. This translates into CASSLNTGDVGNTIYF.

The chain couples TRBV15 to TRBJ2-7; the D gene is possibly TRBD1 (6 bases). Germline CDR1 is LNHNV and CDR2 is YYDKDF (reference sequence). V was clipped by 5 bases and J by 10 bases, with 15 bases between them. This CDR3 contains 12 residues. The CDR3 sequence: CATSGGDRIQYF. DNA for the CDR3: TGTGCCACCAGCGGAGGAGACAGGATTCAGTACTTC.

In this sample, this clone turned up once. This rearrangement joins TRBV10-1 to TRBJ1-2; possible D gene TRBD1, 5 bases. CDR1 WNHNN and CDR2 SYGVQD come from the germline V gene (reference sequence). This CDR3 has 15 amino acids. Trimming shortened V by 1 base and J by 4 bases, and 13 bases separated the two germline ends. CDR3 sequence reads: CASSEYVGRVYGYTF. The CDR3, as DNA: TGCGCCAGCAGTGAGTACGTGGGGCGCGTCTATGGCTACACCTTC.

Points on this clone: Other DNA sequences in this sample translate to the same CDR3. The chain is built from TRBV27 and TRBJ1-1, with 12 positions matching TRBD1. The germline gives CDR1 MNHEY, CDR2 SMNVEV (reference sequence). Unmatched junction bases numbered 1, after V lost 2 bases and J lost 6 bases. This CDR3 has 14 amino acids. The CDR3 bases are TGTGCCAGCAGTTTAGGGACAGGGGGCTCTGAAGCTTTCTTT. Protein product: CASSLGTGGSEAFF.

The chain couples TRBV19 to TRBJ2-7, with D perhaps matching TRBD2 (5 bases). The CDR3 runs to 15 residues. Trimming shortened V by 4 bases and J by 1 base, and 14 bases separated the two germline ends. In germline, CDR1 is LNHDA, CDR2 SQIVND (reference sequence). CDR3 nucleotides: TGTGCCAGTAGTAACCCCTCTCGAGGGTCCTACGAGCAGTACTTC. It codes for CASSNPSRGSYEQYF.

V usage is TRBV3-1 (or the pseudogene TRBV3-2) and J usage is TRBJ2-7, with 10 bases identical to TRBD2. J gave up 4 bases and V 1 base, and 10 bases lay outside the gene matches. Germline V CDR1 and CDR2: LGHDT, YNNKEL (reference sequence). The CDR3 contains 17 residues. The CDR3: CASSQVWTSGSIYEQYF. CDR3 sequence (DNA): TGTGCCAGCAGCCAAGTCTGGACTAGCGGAAGCATATACGAGCAGTACTTC.

The J gene is TRBJ2-1, the V gene TRBV6-6; D not certain. Germline V gene sequence: CDR1 MNHNY, CDR2 SVGAGI (reference sequence). The CDR3 is 14 amino acids. The V end was cut by 3 bases, the J end by 2 bases, with 8 bases between. The CDR3 DNA reads TGTGCCAGCAGTTATCCCCCTACCTACAATGAGCAGTTCTTC. Translated, it gives CASSYPPTYNEQFF.

The sample holds one count of this clone. The chain employs TRBV6-5 and TRBJ2-7, with TRBD2 matching 9 bases. From germline, CDR1 is MNHEY and CDR2 SVGAGI. With 4 bases clipped from V and 1 base from J, the junction kept 8 bases outside the gene matches. The CDR3 is 16 residues long. CDR3 region: CASSSQAGGRSYEQYF. The CDR3 region has the DNA TGTGCCAGCAGTTCGCAAGCGGGAGGTCGATCCTACGAGCAGTACTTC.

The rearrangement uses TRBV5-1 and TRBJ2-2; 7 bases align to TRBD2. CDR3 length equals 17 residues. The V segment lost 0 bases and the J segment 6 bases; nucleotides outside the gene matches: 11. Germline V gives CDR1 SGHRS, CDR2 YFSETQ. This CDR3 reads CASSLVVGGSSPGELFF. The CDR3 DNA follows: TGCGCCAGCAGCTTGGTCGTAGGCGGGAGTTCGCCCGGGGAGCTGTTTTTT.

Regarding this clone: This specimen includes other DNA sequences encoding the same CDR3. The rearrangement joins TRBV7-3 to TRBJ2-7; maybe TRBD2 (7 bases). This CDR3 comprises 14 residues. The V gene lost 2 bases and the J gene lost 1 base, with 9 bases spanning the gap. Germline V CDR1 and CDR2: SGHTA, FQGTGA. The CDR3 region is CASSLGRGSYEQYF. The CDR3 nucleotides read TGTGCCAGCAGCTTAGGGAGGGGGTCCTACGAGCAGTACTTC.

This sequence joins TRBV7-2 and TRBJ2-1; 12 positions agree with TRBD2. The V and J ends lost 1 base and 9 bases, in that order; junction bases with no gene match: 7. This CDR3 spans 16 amino acids. CDR1 is SGHTA, CDR2 FQGNSA, per germline. CDR3 coding DNA: TGTGCCAGCAGCTTAGGGCTCCTAGCGGGAGGGGGTGAGCAGTTCTTC. Residues: CASSLGLLAGGGEQFF.

The rearrangement uses TRBV2 and TRBJ2-1, with 12 bases lining up with TRBD2. The CDR3 has 16 amino acids. J gave up 2 bases and V 8 bases, and 7 bases lay outside the gene matches. Germline CDR1 and CDR2: SNHLY and FYNNEI. CDR3 amino acids: CASRGLAGYTYNEQFF. The CDR3 nucleotides read TGTGCCAGCCGTGGACTAGCGGGATACACCTACAATGAGCAGTTCTTC.

This rearrangement joins TRBV5-1 to TRBJ2-3, with D possibly TRBD1 on 5 matching bases. Trimming took 2 bases from V and 4 from J, leaving 11 bases between them. Germline V gene lookup returns CDR1 SGHRS and CDR2 YFSETQ. The CDR3 consists of 14 residues. The CDR3 sequence: CASSFRAGSDTQYF. The CDR3 DNA reads TGCGCCAGCAGCTTTAGGGCAGGGTCAGATACGCAGTATTTT.

This rearrangement joins TRBV7-9 to TRBJ1-1, with D hard to call. The CDR3 loop spans 13 amino acids. Trimming removed 4 bases from V and 7 bases from J, with 13 bases in between. CDR1 and CDR2 from the germline V gene are SEHNR and FQNEAQ (reference sequence). The CDR3 region is CASSSSVFIEAFF. Written as DNA, the CDR3 is TGTGCCAGCAGCTCGTCAGTGTTCATTGAAGCTTTCTTT.

The CDR3 nucleotides are TGTGCCAGCAGTTTCCAGGGGGCGGAAAACATTCAGTACTTC. Protein sequence: CASSFQGAENIQYF. The chain employs TRBV11-2 and TRBJ2-4; 8 nucleotides align to TRBD1. CDR1 and CDR2 from the germline V gene are SGHAT and FQNNGV. The CDR3 sequence is 14 residues long. V was pared by 6 bases and J by 5 bases, with 6 bases of the junction left unmatched.

The chain combines TRBV28 with TRBJ1-1; D possibly corresponds to TRBD1 (5 bases). This CDR3 is built from 14 residues. CDR1 and CDR2 from the germline V gene are MDHEN and SYDVKM. Trimming removed 5 bases at V and 1 base at J, with 11 bases between. The CDR3 DNA follows: TGTGCCAGCAGTGGGGGGGACTGGAACACTGAAGCTTTCTTT. Amino acid sequence: CASSGGDWNTEAFF.

The gene calls are TRBV10-2 and TRBJ2-7, with TRBD1 matching over 8 bases. Trimming at V came to 4 bases and at J to 4 bases, leaving 3 bases not matched to a gene. The germline CDR1 and CDR2 sequences are WSHSY and SAAADI. The length of the CDR3 is 13 residues. The CDR3 DNA reads as TGCGCCAGCAGTGGAGGGACAGGTTACGAGCAGTACTTC. Protein: CASSGGTGYEQYF.

The rearrangement joins TRBV5-5 to TRBJ2-7; TRBD1 is a possible D gene (6 bases). Trimming took off 0 bases at V and 4 bases at J, with 14 bases between the two ends. The CDR3 loop spans 15 amino acids. Germline CDR1 SGHKS, CDR2 YYEKEE (reference sequence). The CDR3 here is CASSLVVRGIYEQYF. CDR3 DNA sequence: TGTGCCAGCAGCTTGGTGGTTAGGGGGATATACGAGCAGTACTTC.

This chain joins TRBV14 and TRBJ2-7, with a possible D match to TRBD1 (8 bases). The length of the CDR3 is 16 residues. Germline CDR1 SGHDN, CDR2 FVKESK. V was cut by 2 bases and J by 6 bases, with 20 bases left in between. CDR3 sequence reads: CASSQRTGTTPREQYF. CDR3 bases: TGTGCCAGCAGCCAAAGGACAGGGACTACCCCCCGCGAGCAGTACTTC.

The chain employs TRBV6-5 and TRBJ2-5; 7 bases are a match to TRBD1. V was pared by 0 bases and J by 5 bases, with 3 bases of the junction left unmatched. CDR1 is MNHEY and CDR2 is SVGAGI in the germline V gene. The CDR3 spans 14 residues. CDR3 amino acids: CASSYSPGQETQYF. Here the CDR3 DNA reads TGTGCCAGCAGTTACTCGCCGGGACAGGAGACCCAGTACTTC.

J is TRBJ1-2 and V is TRBV28; D is undetermined. This CDR3 is built from 13 residues. Trimming pared 7 bases from V and 3 bases from J, leaving 12 bases between. Germline V lookup: CDR1 MDHEN, CDR2 SYDVKM. In nucleotides, the CDR3 is TGTGCCAGCACCCTCTCGCGGTACTATGGCTACACCTTC. Encoded protein: CASTLSRYYGYTF.

The chain joins TRBV3-1 (or the pseudogene TRBV3-2) to TRBJ2-1; D gene ambiguous. The germline V gene encodes CDR1 LGHDT and CDR2 YNNKEL (reference sequence). Trimming removed 4 bases at V and 6 bases at J, with 19 bases between. The CDR3 runs 16 residues. The CDR3 reads CASSRTASLAINEQFF. CDR3 nucleotide sequence: TGTGCCAGCAGCCGCACGGCCTCCTTAGCCATCAATGAGCAGTTCTTC.

The gene calls are TRBV23-1 and TRBJ1-2; 11 positions agree with TRBD1. TRBV23-1 is assigned to the ORF class and has an uncertain function. The CDR3 is 18 amino acids. The trim removed 1 base at V and 5 bases at J, leaving 12 bases unmatched. In nucleotides, the CDR3 is TGCGCCAGCAGTCAATACTATTCGCGGGACAGGGGGTCGTATGGCTACACCTTC. It is translated as CASSQYYSRDRGSYGYTF.

This rearrangement joins TRBV7-9 to TRBJ1-4; tentative D call: TRBD1 (6 bases). With 1 base removed from V and 4 bases from J, the gap between germline ends came to 13 bases. Germline V lookup: CDR1 SEHNR, CDR2 FQNEAQ (reference sequence). This CDR3 spans 16 amino acids. The DNA for the CDR3 is TGTGCCAGCAGCTTAGGACAGGTGGAGGTTAATGAAAAACTGTTTTTT. This encodes CASSLGQVEVNEKLFF.

The rearrangement links TRBV5-6 to TRBJ2-7; 7 positions match TRBD1. V dropped 3 bases and J dropped 1; count of bases not matched to a gene: 7. This CDR3 has 15 residues. Per the germline V gene, CDR1 is SGHDT and CDR2 is YYEEEE. CDR3: CASSWLRDSSYEQYF. CDR3 sequence (DNA): TGTGCCAGCAGCTGGCTTCGGGACAGTTCCTACGAGCAGTACTTC.